What follows is one TCR beta chain and its context. No antigen is known for it. Base qualities are not recorded, but no much larger clone differs from it by a single base. This entry belongs to a study of technical replicates of blood from several donors (TCRdb year 2017). For CDR1 and CDR2, the germline V gene lists MNHEY and SVGAGI. Its CDR3 holds 13 amino acids, cysteine through phenylalanine. The entry retains the CDR3 DNA only, 39 bases that are in frame from base 1. The library was built by means of the immunoSEQ multiplex PCR assay. Sourced from immuneACCESS, this table was stored by TCRdb with only in-frame sequences that have V and J called. A share of the clones is absent; for the studies checked, an unresolved V gene accounts for under half, and the remainder has no known explanation. The sample has fewer than 100,000 clones on record, 97% of them singletons. The top ten clones comprise about 0.27% of the sample.

Material: T cells isolated from PBMCs. The TCR originated in a human donor in good health. The rearranged segments are TRBV6-5 and TRBJ2-5; the D region possibly corresponds to TRBD1 (6 bases align). With the DNA end fitting TRBJ2-7 better, the J assignment may be wrong. The CDR3 in this case is CASSRGGSYEQYF. The DNA sequence is TGTGCCAGCAGTAGAGGGGGTAGCTACGAGCAGTACTTC.